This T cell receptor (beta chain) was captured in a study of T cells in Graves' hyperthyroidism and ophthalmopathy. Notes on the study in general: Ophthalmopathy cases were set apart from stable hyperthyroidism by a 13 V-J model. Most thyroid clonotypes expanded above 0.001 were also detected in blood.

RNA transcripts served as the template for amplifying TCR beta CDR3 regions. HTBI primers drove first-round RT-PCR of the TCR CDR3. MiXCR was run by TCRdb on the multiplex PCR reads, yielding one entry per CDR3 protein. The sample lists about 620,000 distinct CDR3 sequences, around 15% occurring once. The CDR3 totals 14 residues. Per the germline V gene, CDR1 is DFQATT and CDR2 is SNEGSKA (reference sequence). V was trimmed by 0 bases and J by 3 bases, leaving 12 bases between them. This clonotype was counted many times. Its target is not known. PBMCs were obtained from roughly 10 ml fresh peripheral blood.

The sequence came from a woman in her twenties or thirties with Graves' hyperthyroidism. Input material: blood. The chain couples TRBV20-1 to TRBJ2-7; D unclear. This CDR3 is CSARDLYRIYEQYF. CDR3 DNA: TGCAGTGCTAGAGATCTCTATCGGATCTACGAGCAGTACTTC.